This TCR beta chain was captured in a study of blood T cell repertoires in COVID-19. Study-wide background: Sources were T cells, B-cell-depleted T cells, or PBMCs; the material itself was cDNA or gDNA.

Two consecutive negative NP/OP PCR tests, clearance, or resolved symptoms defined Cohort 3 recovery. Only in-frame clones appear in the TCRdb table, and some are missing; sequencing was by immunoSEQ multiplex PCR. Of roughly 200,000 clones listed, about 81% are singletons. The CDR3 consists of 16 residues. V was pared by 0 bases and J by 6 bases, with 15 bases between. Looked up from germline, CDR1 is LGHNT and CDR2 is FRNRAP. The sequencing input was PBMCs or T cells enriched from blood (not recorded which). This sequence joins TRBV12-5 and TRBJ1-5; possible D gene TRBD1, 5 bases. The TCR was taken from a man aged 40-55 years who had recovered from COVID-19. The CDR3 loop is CASGLVTSQGGQPQHF. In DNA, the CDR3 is TGTGCTAGTGGTTTGGTGACTAGCCAGGGAGGTCAGCCCCAGCATTTT.